Sequencing of this TCR beta chain was carried out in a study of blood T cell repertoires in COVID-19. At the level of the study: Spain, Italy and the United States supplied samples that represented acute and convalescent COVID-19.

Per the original data handling: Nucleated cell number was recorded as an estimate derived from reference gene primer amplification. Assay used: immunoSEQ multiplex PCR; TCRdb lists only in-frame clones, some missing. V and J calls plus clone size are reproduced from that table; the DNA served to infer D and trimming. The sample has approximately 220,000 clones; roughly four fifths are singletons. Participants reported their clinical history, and cohort assignment relied on those reports. During the 2 weeks before they entered the study, exposed participants had met someone with a PCR-confirmed or clinician-diagnosed COVID-19 case. Per germline, CDR1 MDHEN and CDR2 SYDVKM. The CDR3 has 14 residues. Trimming removed 2 bases at V and 3 bases at J, with 8 bases between.

Sequencing input: PBMCs or T cells enriched from blood (not recorded which). The J gene is TRBJ1-3, the V gene TRBV28; D remains unclear. This TCR was sampled from a woman aged 50 to 60 who had been exposed to COVID-19. The CDR3 region has the DNA TGTGCCAGCAGTTTACAGGCCATTGGAAACACCATATATTTT. It codes for CASSLQAIGNTIYF.